The 15 T cell receptor beta chains given below trace back to one sample, sequenced in a study of siplizumab effects on memory and regulatory T cells (dated by TCRdb to between 2018 and 2020). Libraries were made using the immunoSEQ multiplex PCR assay. This immuneACCESS table, as held by TCRdb, lists in-frame sequences with V and J called but not all clones. Of the missing ones, under half trace to an unresolved V gene in checked studies; the others have no known cause. In this sample the table shows approximately 100,000 clones, 80% to 95% of which occur a single time. The ten largest clonotypes hold roughly 0.15% of the sample. Specimen: non-Treg CD4+ T cells sorted from blood. Taken with the paper, the label for cell subset or site translates to: FACS-sorted unstimulated CD4+ non-regulatory T cells. Receptor source: a human donor in good health.

V usage is TRBV5-1 and J usage is TRBJ2-2; a weak D match, TRBD1 (5 bases). V was cut by 4 bases and J by 2 bases, with 9 bases left in between. The CDR3 totals 14 residues. Germline V gene sequence: CDR1 SGHRS, CDR2 YFSETQ. In DNA, the CDR3 is TGCGCCAGCAGCGCGGACACAAACACCGGGGAGCTGTTTTTT. It yields the protein CASSADTNTGELFF.

V and J are TRBV9 and TRBJ2-5; the D is unclear. This CDR3 region has 14 residues. CDR1 is SGDLS, CDR2 YYNGEE, per germline. The V end was cut by 2 bases, the J end by 4 bases, with 12 bases between. DNA for the CDR3: TGTGCCAGCAGCGTTGGAGCTGCTTCAGAGACCCAGTACTTC. Residues: CASSVGAASETQYF.

This clone was detected only once. V is TRBV5-4 and J is TRBJ2-1; D unresolved. The CDR3 loop spans 15 amino acids. V lost 4 bases and J lost 0, with 11 bases in between. Germline V CDR1 and CDR2: SGHNT, YYREEE (reference sequence). CDR3 DNA sequence: TGTGCCAGCAGCCCAACACCGAGCTCCTACAATGAGCAGTTCTTC. Residues: CASSPTPSSYNEQFF.

This chain joins TRBV7-6 and TRBJ2-1; 8 bases match TRBD1. J lost 6 bases, V lost 5 bases, and 6 bases had no gene match. CDR3 length: 14 residues. The germline CDR1 and CDR2 sequences are SGHVS and FNYEAQ. CDR3 nucleotide sequence: TGTGCCAGCAGCCTTGGGACAGGTGCCAATGAGCAGTTCTTC. It specifies CASSLGTGANEQFF.

The V gene is TRBV19, the J gene TRBJ2-5; D not resolved. V lost 0 bases, J lost 1 base, and 12 bases lay in between. The CDR3 loop spans 16 amino acids. The germline V gene has CDR1 LNHDA and CDR2 SQIVND (reference sequence). The CDR3: CASSIEAWSPQETQYF. The CDR3 nucleotides read TGTGCCAGTAGTATAGAGGCATGGAGCCCCCAAGAGACCCAGTACTTC.

The gene calls are TRBV7-2 and TRBJ2-5; D may be TRBD2 (6 bases). The germline V gene has CDR1 SGHTA and CDR2 FQGNSA. This CDR3 spans 15 amino acids. The germline V and J ends were trimmed by 3 bases and 1 base, with 12 bases remaining between them. In nucleotides, the CDR3 is TGTGCCAGCAGCTTCTTTCAGGGACTCCAAGAGACCCAGTACTTC. This encodes CASSFFQGLQETQYF. Together with reference TRBV7-2 and TRBJ2-5, the CDR3 gives the full variable domain: GAGVSQSPSNKVTEKGKDVELRCDPISGHTALYWYRQSLGQGLEFLIYFQGNSAPDKSGLPSDRFSAERTGGSVSTLTIQRTQQEDSAVYLCASSFFQGLQETQYFGPGTRLLVL.

This sequence joins TRBV7-6 and TRBJ2-7, with unresolved D. The germline V gene encodes CDR1 SGHVS and CDR2 FNYEAQ. The CDR3 spans 13 residues. Trimming cost V 0 bases and J 3 bases, with 6 bases left between them. The CDR3 loop is CASSLAASYEQYF. The CDR3 DNA reads TGTGCCAGCAGCTTAGCGGCCAGCTACGAGCAGTACTTC.

This rearrangement joins TRBV5-1 to TRBJ2-2, with D perhaps TRBD2 (6 bases). The CDR3 covers 16 residues. The germline V and J ends were trimmed by 3 bases and 7 bases, with 19 bases remaining between them. Germline V gene sequence: CDR1 SGHRS, CDR2 YFSETQ. The CDR3 spells CASSSPGEGPGGELFF. The CDR3 bases are TGCGCCAGCAGCTCCCCGGGAGAGGGTCCGGGCGGGGAGCTGTTTTTT.

The rearrangement links TRBV19 to TRBJ2-5, with D maybe TRBD2 (5 bases). CDR3 length: 12 amino acids. The germline V gene has CDR1 LNHDA and CDR2 SQIVND (reference sequence). The germline V and J ends were trimmed by 6 bases and 5 bases, with 10 bases remaining between them. In DNA form, the CDR3 reads TGTGCCAGTAGCGCGGAGCGGGAGACCCAGTACTTC. It is translated as CASSAERETQYF.

The chain's CDR3 is CASSPGQGGYGYTF. CDR3 nucleotides: TGTGCCAGCAGTCCGGGACAGGGAGGTTATGGCTACACCTTC. The V call is TRBV27, the J call TRBJ1-2, with 9 bases matching TRBD1. Germline assignment: CDR1 MNHEY and CDR2 SMNVEV (reference sequence). V was pared by 5 bases and J by 5 bases, with 6 bases of the junction left unmatched. The CDR3 has 14 residues.

V usage is TRBV4-1 and J usage is TRBJ2-5; D not certain. V lost 5 bases and J 5 bases, leaving 12 bases between the germline ends. Germline CDR1 and CDR2: MGHRA and YSYEKL. The CDR3 runs 13 residues. CDR3 residues: CASSGQLRETQYF. CDR3 nucleotides: TGCGCCAGCAGCGGGCAGCTGCGGGAGACCCAGTACTTC.

This sequence joins TRBV27 and TRBJ2-6; no clear D. Germline CDR1 and CDR2: MNHEY and SMNVEV (reference sequence). CDR3 length: 13 amino acids. V dropped 6 bases and J dropped 2 bases, with 5 bases sitting between them. The CDR3: CASSPTGANVLTF. The CDR3 nucleotides read TGTGCCAGCAGCCCAACTGGGGCCAACGTCCTGACTTTC.

This chain joins TRBV28 and TRBJ1-2; no definite D call. The V gene lost 5 bases and the J gene lost 8 bases, with 12 bases spanning the gap. In germline, CDR1 is MDHEN, CDR2 SYDVKM. CDR3 length: 12 amino acids. The CDR3, as DNA: TGTGCCAGCAGTCTCTCAGTGGGGGGCTACACCTTC. This gives the protein CASSLSVGGYTF.

This sequence joins TRBV27 and TRBJ2-7; tentative D call: TRBD2 (6 bases). The CDR3 is made up of 17 amino acids. Germline-derived CDR1 and CDR2 are MNHEY and SMNVEV (reference sequence). The V gene lost 0 bases and the J gene lost 2 bases, with 17 bases spanning the gap. In DNA, the CDR3 is TGTGCCAGCAGTTTATCCTTCCGGACTACCCTCCCCTACGAGCAGTACTTC. It encodes CASSLSFRTTLPYEQYF.

This clone was counted only a few times. The rearrangement uses TRBV10-1 and TRBJ1-1, with D possibly TRBD1 on 5 matching bases. The CDR3 loop spans 15 amino acids. Germline V gives CDR1 WNHNN, CDR2 SYGVQD (reference sequence). Trimming took off 2 bases at V and 2 bases at J, with 12 bases between the two ends. The CDR3 protein is CASSERLDRNTEAFF. The CDR3 DNA reads TGCGCCAGCAGTGAGAGGCTCGACAGAAACACTGAAGCTTTCTTT.